Presented here are 2 T cell receptor beta chains from one specimen sequenced in a study of beta chain features in type 1 diabetes. The sequenced template was cDNA made from the entire isolated RNA. Clones were read by immunoSEQ multiplex PCR, and TCRdb kept only the in-frame ones, dropping some. The repertoire holds roughly 120,000 clones, with less than 40% as singletons. Sequencing was carried out using stem cell memory CD4+ T cells from blood. These receptors were taken from a woman between 18 and 30 years old in good health.

This clone was recorded a few times. This rearrangement joins TRBV7-2 to TRBJ2-7; D perhaps matches TRBD1 (6 bases). CDR1 and CDR2 from the germline V gene are SGHTA and FQGNSA. Trimming shortened V by 4 bases and J by 0 bases, and 13 bases separated the two germline ends. There are 15 residues in the CDR3. The CDR3 coding sequence is TGTGCCAGCAGCTCCCGGACAGTACTCTCCTACGAGCAGTACTTC. It is translated as CASSSRTVLSYEQYF. Drawing the rest from reference TRBV7-2 and TRBJ2-7, the complete variable domain is GAGVSQSPSNKVTEKGKDVELRCDPISGHTALYWYRQSLGQGLEFLIYFQGNSAPDKSGLPSDRFSAERTGGSVSTLTIQRTQQEDSAVYLCASSSRTVLSYEQYFGPGTRLTVT.

The chain links TRBV18 to TRBJ2-1, with 10 positions matching TRBD2. CDR3 size: 18 residues. Germline V gene data show CDR1 as KGHSH and CDR2 as LQKENI. With 0 bases clipped from V and 9 bases from J, the junction kept 14 bases outside the gene matches. CDR3 in amino acids: CASSPPLAGVMVKGEQFF. DNA of the CDR3: TGTGCCAGCTCACCACCTCTAGCGGGAGTGATGGTAAAGGGTGAGCAGTTCTTC.